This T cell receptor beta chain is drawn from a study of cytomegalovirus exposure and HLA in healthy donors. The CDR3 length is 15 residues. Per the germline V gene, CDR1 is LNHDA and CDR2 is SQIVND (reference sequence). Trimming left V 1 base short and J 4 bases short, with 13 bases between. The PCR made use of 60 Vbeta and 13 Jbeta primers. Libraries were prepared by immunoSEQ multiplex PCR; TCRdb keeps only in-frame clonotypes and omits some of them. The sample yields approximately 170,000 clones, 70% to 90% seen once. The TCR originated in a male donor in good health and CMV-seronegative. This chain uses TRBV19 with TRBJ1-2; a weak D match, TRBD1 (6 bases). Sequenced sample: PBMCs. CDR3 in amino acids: CASSIAVDSSYGYTF. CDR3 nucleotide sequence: TGTGCCAGTAGTATAGCCGTGGACAGTTCCTATGGCTACACCTTC.